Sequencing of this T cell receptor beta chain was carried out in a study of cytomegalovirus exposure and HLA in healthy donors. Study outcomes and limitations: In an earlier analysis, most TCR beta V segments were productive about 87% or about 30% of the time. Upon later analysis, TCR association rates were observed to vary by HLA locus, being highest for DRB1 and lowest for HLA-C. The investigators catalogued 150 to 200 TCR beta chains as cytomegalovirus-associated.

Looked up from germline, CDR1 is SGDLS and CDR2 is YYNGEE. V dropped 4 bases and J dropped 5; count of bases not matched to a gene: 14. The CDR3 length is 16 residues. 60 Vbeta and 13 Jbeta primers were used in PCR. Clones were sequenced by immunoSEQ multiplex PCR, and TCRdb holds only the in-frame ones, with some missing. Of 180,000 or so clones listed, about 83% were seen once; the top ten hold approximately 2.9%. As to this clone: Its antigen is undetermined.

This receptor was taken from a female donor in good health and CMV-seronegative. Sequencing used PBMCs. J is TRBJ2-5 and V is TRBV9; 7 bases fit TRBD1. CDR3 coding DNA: TGTGCCAGCAGCCCTCGGACAGGAGGCCTGATGGAGACCCAGTACTTC. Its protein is CASSPRTGGLMETQYF.